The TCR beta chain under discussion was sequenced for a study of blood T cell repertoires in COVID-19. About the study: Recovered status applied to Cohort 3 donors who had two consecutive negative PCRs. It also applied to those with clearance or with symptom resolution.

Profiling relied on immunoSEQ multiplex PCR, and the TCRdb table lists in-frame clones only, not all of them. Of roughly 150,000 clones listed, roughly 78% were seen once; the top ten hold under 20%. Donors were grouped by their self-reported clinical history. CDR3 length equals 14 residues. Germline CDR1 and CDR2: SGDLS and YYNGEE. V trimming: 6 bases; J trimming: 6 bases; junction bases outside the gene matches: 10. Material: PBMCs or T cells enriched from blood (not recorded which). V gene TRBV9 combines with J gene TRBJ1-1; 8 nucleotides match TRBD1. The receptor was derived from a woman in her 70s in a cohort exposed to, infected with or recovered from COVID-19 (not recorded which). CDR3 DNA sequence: TGTGCCAGCACCAAGACAGGGGAGCTTTCTGAAGCTTTCTTT. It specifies CASTKTGELSEAFF.